The 15 T cell receptor beta chains presented below share a single source sample, sequenced in a study of T-cell memory formation after mild COVID-19. TCRdb re-called the 5' RACE reads through MiXCR, storing one row per CDR3 protein. The data hold approximately 98,000 distinct CDR3 sequences, with about 18% observed a single time. Sequenced sample: PBMCs or a T cell subset sorted from them (not recorded which). These receptors were obtained from a young man who had mild COVID-19 (a few samples of this study predate the infection). Cell type and time point are not known.

This chain uses TRBV4-3 with TRBJ2-5; D unresolved. Between the trimmed V and J ends, which lost 4 bases and 3 bases, there was a span of 24 bases. CDR1 is LGHNA and CDR2 is YSLEER in the germline V gene. This CDR3 comprises 18 residues. Written as DNA, the CDR3 is TGCGCCAGCAGCCTCAAGGGTCCCTGGGCGGAAAAAGAAGAGACCCAGTACTTC. It codes for CASSLKGPWAEKEETQYF.

The chain joins TRBV6-1 to TRBJ1-4; the match to TRBD1 covers 8 bases. The CDR3 is made up of 14 amino acids. The V gene's germline CDR1 is MNHNS and CDR2 SASEGT. V was clipped by 7 bases and J by 7 bases; unmatched bases: 8. CDR3 DNA sequence: TGTGCCAGCAAGAGGACAGGGAGAGGTGAAAAACTGTTTTTT. It encodes CASKRTGRGEKLFF.

The CDR3 reads CASSHVDRGIGELFF. Written as DNA, the CDR3 is TGCGCCAGCAGCCACGTGGACAGGGGGATCGGGGAGCTGTTTTTT. This chain links TRBV4-1 with TRBJ2-2; 10 bases map to TRBD1. This CDR3 spans 15 amino acids. Germline loops: CDR1 MGHRA, CDR2 YSYEKL. The V and J ends lost 3 bases and 7 bases, in that order; junction bases with no gene match: 5.

The CDR3 sequence is CASSLRANGANVLTF. CDR3 in DNA: TGTGCCAGCAGCTTGAGGGCTAATGGGGCCAACGTCCTGACTTTC. The V call is TRBV13, the J call TRBJ2-6; a possible D gene is TRBD2 (5 bases). V shed 3 bases and J shed 3 bases, with 9 bases lying between them. There are 15 residues in the CDR3. The V gene's germline CDR1 is PRHDT and CDR2 FYEKMQ (reference sequence).

There are many counts of this clonotype. The gene calls are TRBV5-1 and TRBJ2-7; unclear D gene. CDR1 SGHRS and CDR2 YFSETQ come from the germline V gene. V gave up 0 bases and J gave up 3 bases, with 13 bases separating them. This CDR3 region has 15 residues. The CDR3 DNA sequence: TGCGCCAGCAGCTTGGTAGGACCCATACTCTACGAGCAGTACGTC. It encodes CASSLVGPILYEQYV.

This clonotype was counted at least ten times. The rearrangement links TRBV5-1 to TRBJ2-3, with a possible D match to TRBD2 (6 bases). V was clipped by 4 bases and J by 1 base, with 10 bases between them. The CDR3 spans 14 residues. Germline CDR1 and CDR2: SGHRS and YFSETQ. This CDR3 reads CASSLGGRTDTQYF. Here the CDR3 DNA reads TGCGCCAGCAGCCTCGGGGGTCGCACAGATACGCAGTATTTT.

V gene TRBV24-1 combines with J gene TRBJ1-1, with a weak D call TRBD1 (5 bases). CDR3 size: 17 residues. Germline V gene data show CDR1 as KGHDR and CDR2 as SFDVKD. V shed 3 bases and J shed 0 bases, with 16 bases lying between them. The CDR3 coding sequence is TGTGCCACCAGTGATCGGCCCCCCGGGACGTTGAACACTGAAGCTTTCTTT. It specifies CATSDRPPGTLNTEAFF.

This clonotype has just a few counts. The DNA of the CDR3 is TGTGCCAGCAGCGTTTCTCATCTCGGGAAACTGTTTTTT. It codes for CASSVSHLGKLFF. The rearrangement uses TRBV9 and TRBJ1-4; no firm D call. Germline V gene lookup returns CDR1 SGDLS and CDR2 YYNGEE. CDR3 length equals 13 residues. V shed 2 bases and J shed 11 bases, with 13 bases lying between them.

This clonotype was recorded a few times. This chain uses TRBV5-1 with TRBJ2-7, with 9 bases aligning to TRBD1. V lost 3 bases, J lost 7 bases, and 11 bases stayed unmatched. This CDR3 contains 15 residues. CDR1 is SGHRS and CDR2 is YFSETQ in the germline V gene. The CDR3 DNA reads TGCGCCAGCAGCTACGGACAGGGGTCTACGTTAGAGCAGTACTTC. It yields the protein CASSYGQGSTLEQYF.

Judged by abundance, this clonotype is medium-sized (0.01 to 0.1%). V is TRBV24-1 and J is TRBJ2-3; a possible D gene is TRBD2 (5 bases). Germline values: CDR1 KGHDR, CDR2 SFDVKD. The CDR3 spans 11 residues. The V end was cut by 6 bases, the J end by 6 bases, with 6 bases between. CDR3 amino acids: CATSSSDTQYF. CDR3 sequence (DNA): TGTGCCACCAGTTCTAGCGATACGCAGTATTTT.

This clonotype was observed many times. This CDR3 is CSASRTGVDEQFF. The CDR3 DNA reads as TGCAGTGCTAGCCGGACAGGGGTCGATGAGCAGTTCTTC. This chain connects TRBV20-1 to TRBJ2-1; 9 bases are a match to TRBD1. The germline V gene encodes CDR1 DFQATT and CDR2 SNEGSKA (reference sequence). This CDR3 has 13 amino acids. V dropped 3 bases and J dropped 8; count of bases not matched to a gene: 5.

This clonotype was found many times. The genes are TRBV6-5 and TRBJ2-7; D is uncertain. CDR1 is MNHEY, CDR2 SVGAGI, per germline. The V and J ends lost 4 bases and 6 bases respectively, with 7 bases between them. The CDR3 is 11 amino acids. The CDR3 nucleotides read TGTGCCAGCAGTTCGGGTGGCGAGCAGTACTTC. This codes for CASSSGGEQYF.

This sequence joins TRBV7-8 and TRBJ1-4, with TRBD1 as a possible D gene (6 bases). Trimming shortened V by 8 bases and J by 10 bases, and 8 bases separated the two germline ends. The CDR3 consists of 10 residues. CDR1 and CDR2 (germline): SGHVS, FQNEAQ. CDR3 in DNA: TGTGCCAGCGGGGGCAGAAAACTGTTTTTT. It codes for CASGGRKLFF.

This chain uses TRBV4-3 with TRBJ2-5; D not certain. The CDR3 has 13 residues. The ends were cut back, 1 base at V and 3 bases at J, with 6 bases in the middle. Germline V CDR1 and CDR2: LGHNA, YSLEER. Here the CDR3 reads CASSQGLEETQYF. CDR3 DNA sequence: TGCGCCAGCAGCCAAGGGTTGGAAGAGACCCAGTACTTC.

The chain uses TRBV7-9 and TRBJ2-1; no reliable D call. The V end lost 8 bases, the J end lost 12 bases, and 8 bases lay between the germline ends. Germline V gives CDR1 SEHNR, CDR2 FQNEAQ (reference sequence). The CDR3 runs 9 residues. The CDR3 sequence: CASGPGQFF. In DNA, the CDR3 is TGTGCCAGCGGGCCAGGGCAGTTCTTC.